This TCR beta chain was identified in a study of regulatory T cells in long-lasting Graves disease. The sample's time point: persistent/refractory GD, antithyroid drugs over 5 years with positive TRAb. RNA from PBMCs was the source of the TCR library. This CDR3 region has 14 residues. This clonotype was seen repeatedly, ten times or more. At one of its ends the junction is not consistent with the germline gene, which may arise from a read error. CDR3 regions were amplified by Arm-PCR using iRepertoire HTBI primers to build TCR beta libraries. Each CDR3 protein gets one entry after TCRdb re-called the multiplex PCR reads with MiXCR. The sample has fewer than 600,000 distinct CDR3 sequences, about 20% seen once; the top ten hold around 13%.

The TCR sequence derives from a female donor with Graves disease. This material consisted of peripheral blood mononuclear cells (PBMCs), taken when the disease was refractory, from a patient treated with antithyroid drugs. The V gene is TRBV12-3 or TRBV12-4, the J gene TRBJ1-2; tentatively, D is TRBD1 (5 bases). The CDR3 spells CTSSLRQTNYGYTF. The CDR3 bases are TGTACCAGCAGCCTACGACAGACTAACTATGGCTACACCTTC.